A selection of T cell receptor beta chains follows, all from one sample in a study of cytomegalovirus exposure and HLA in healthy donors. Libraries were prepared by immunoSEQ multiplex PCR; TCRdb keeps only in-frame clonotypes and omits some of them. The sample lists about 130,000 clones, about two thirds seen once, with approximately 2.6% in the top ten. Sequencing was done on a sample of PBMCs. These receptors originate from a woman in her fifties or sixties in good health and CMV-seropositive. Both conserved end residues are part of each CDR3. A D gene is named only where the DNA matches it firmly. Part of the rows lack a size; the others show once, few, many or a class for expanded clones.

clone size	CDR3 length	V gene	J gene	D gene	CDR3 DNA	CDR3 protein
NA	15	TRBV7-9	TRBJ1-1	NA	TGTGCCAGCGGATGGACAAGACAGCCCTCGCTTGAAGCTTTCTTT	CASGWTRQPSLEAFF
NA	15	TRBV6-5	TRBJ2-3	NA	TGTGCCAGCAGTTTCTCCGCCAGCGGCACAGATACGCAGTATTTT	CASSFSASGTDTQYF
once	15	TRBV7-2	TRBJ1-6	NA	TGTGCCAGCAGCCCAGGCCTTTCTTCAAATTCACCCCTCCACTTT	CASSPGLSSNSPLHF
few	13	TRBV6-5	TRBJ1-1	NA	TGTGCCAGCAGGCCCCCACAGAACACTGAAGCTTTCTTT	CASRPPQNTEAFF
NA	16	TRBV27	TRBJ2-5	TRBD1	TGTGCCAGCAGTTTCGGGACAGGGGGCTTAGGAGAGACCCAGTACTTC	CASSFGTGGLGETQYF
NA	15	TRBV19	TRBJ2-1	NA	TGTGCCAGTAGCCCCTGGACAGCCTCCTACAATGAGCAGTTCTTC	CASSPWTASYNEQFF
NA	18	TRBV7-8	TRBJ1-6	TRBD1	TGTGCCAGCAGCTCCGGGACAGTTTTTTCCATTTATAATTCACCCCTCCACTTT	CASSSGTVFSIYNSPLHF
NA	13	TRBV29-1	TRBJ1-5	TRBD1	TGCAGCGCCAAGACAGGGGGCGATCAGCCCCAGCATTTT	CSAKTGGDQPQHF
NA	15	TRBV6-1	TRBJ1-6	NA	TGTGCCAGCAGTACAGGGATCTCCTATAATTCACCCCTCCACTTT	CASSTGISYNSPLHF
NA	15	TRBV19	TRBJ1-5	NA	TGTGCCAGTAACCTGGCGGGAGGGGACAATCAGCCCCAGCATTTT	CASNLAGGDNQPQHF
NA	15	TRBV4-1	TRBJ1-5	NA	TGCGCCAGCAGAGACCGGGTAGGAGACAATCAGCCCCAGCATTTT	CASRDRVGDNQPQHF
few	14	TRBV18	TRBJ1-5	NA	TGTGCCAGCTCACCACTCAGGGACAATCAGCCCCAGCATTTT	CASSPLRDNQPQHF
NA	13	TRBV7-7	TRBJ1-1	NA	TGTGCTAGCAGCTTAACAGTGAACACTGAAGCTTTCTTT	CASSLTVNTEAFF
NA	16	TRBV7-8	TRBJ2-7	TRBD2	TGTGCCAGCAGCTTAGGTGGGGCGGGGGGGCTGTACGAGCAGTACTTC	CASSLGGAGGLYEQYF
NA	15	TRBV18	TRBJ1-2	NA	TGTGCCAGCTCACCGAGGGTCGGCGAGAACTATGGCTACACCTTC	CASSPRVGENYGYTF
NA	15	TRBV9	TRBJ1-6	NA	TGTGCCAGCAGCGTAGACCCAGGGCGAAATTCACCCCTCCACTTT	CASSVDPGRNSPLHF
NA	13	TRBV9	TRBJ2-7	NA	TGTGCCAGCGGAGCGGCTAGCTCCTACGAGCAGTACTTC	CASGAASSYEQYF
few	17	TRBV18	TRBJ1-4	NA	TGTGCCAGCTCACCACTGACAGGCAGAACAACTAATGAAAAACTGTTTTTT	CASSPLTGRTTNEKLFF
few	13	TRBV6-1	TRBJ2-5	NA	TGTGCCAGCAGGGTCGGCGGGGTCGAGGGCCAGTACTTC	CASRVGGVEGQYF
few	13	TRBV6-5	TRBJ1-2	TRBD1	TGTGCCAGCAGGGACAGGGGAGGATATGGCTACACCTTC	CASRDRGGYGYTF
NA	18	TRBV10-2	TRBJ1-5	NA	TGCGCCAGCAGTGAGCCCATCGCCTCGCCCTATAGCAATCAGCCCCAGCATTTT	CASSEPIASPYSNQPQHF
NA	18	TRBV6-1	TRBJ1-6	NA	TGTGCCAGCAGTGAATGGTCGGCAGCGAGCTCCTATAATTCACCCCTCCACTTT	CASSEWSAASSYNSPLHF
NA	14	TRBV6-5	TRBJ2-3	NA	TGTGCCAGCAGTAGGACTTTGAGCACAGATACGCAGTATTTT	CASSRTLSTDTQYF
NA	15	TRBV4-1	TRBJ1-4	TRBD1	TGCGCCAGCAGCAACCGACAGGGACATTCTGAAAAACTGTTTTTT	CASSNRQGHSEKLFF
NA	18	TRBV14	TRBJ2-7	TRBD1	TGTGCCAGCAGTCGAACCGGGACAGGGGGCTTTTCTACGCGCGAGCAGTACTTC	CASSRTGTGGFSTREQYF
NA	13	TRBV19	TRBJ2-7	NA	TGTGCCAGTAGTATTAGACTCTCCTACGAGCAGTACTTC	CASSIRLSYEQYF
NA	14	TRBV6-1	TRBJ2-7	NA	TGTGCCACCTACCCACGGACTACCCTGAGTGAGCAGTACTTC	CATYPRTTLSEQYF
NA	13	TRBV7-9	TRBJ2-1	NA	TGTGCCAGCAGTCAGGGGGGATTCAATGAGCAGTTCTTC	CASSQGGFNEQFF
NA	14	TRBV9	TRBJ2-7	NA	TGTGCCAGCAGCCCCGCACTGACAAACTACGAGCAGTACTTC	CASSPALTNYEQYF
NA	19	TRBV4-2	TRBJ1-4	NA	TGTGCCAGCAGCCAAGATTCCCCTAGGTCCGACAGGCATAATGAAAAACTGTTTTTT	CASSQDSPRSDRHNEKLFF
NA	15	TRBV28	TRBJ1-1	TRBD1	TGTGCCAGCAGTTTACCCACAGGGGGGAACACTGAAGCTTTCTTT	CASSLPTGGNTEAFF
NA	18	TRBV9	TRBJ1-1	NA	TGTGCCAGCAGCGTAGCCGTAGGGACAAGAACCATGAACACTGAAGCTTTCTTT	CASSVAVGTRTMNTEAFF
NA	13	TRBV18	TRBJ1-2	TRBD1	TGTGCCAGCTCACAGGGACAGCGCTATGGCTACACCTTC	CASSQGQRYGYTF
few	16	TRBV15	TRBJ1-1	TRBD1	TGTGCCACCAGCAGAGACCCAAGACAGGGTACACTTGAAGCTTTCTTT	CATSRDPRQGTLEAFF
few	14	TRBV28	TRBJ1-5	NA	TGTGCCAGCAGTTTCCCCACACGGGGACAGCCCCAGCATTTT	CASSFPTRGQPQHF
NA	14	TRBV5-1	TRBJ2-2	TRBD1	TGCGCCAGCAGCTTGTCGGGACAGACCGGGGAGCTGTTTTTT	CASSLSGQTGELFF
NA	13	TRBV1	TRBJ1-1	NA	TGCACCAGCAGCAACAGGGCGAACACTGAAGCTTTCTTT	CTSSNRANTEAFF
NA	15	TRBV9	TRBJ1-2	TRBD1	TGTGCCAGCAGCGTTGCCCCAGGGGGCACGTATGGCTACACCTTC	CASSVAPGGTYGYTF
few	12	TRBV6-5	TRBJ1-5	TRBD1	TGTGCCACTCAACAGGGGGATCAGCCCCAGCATTTT	CATQQGDQPQHF
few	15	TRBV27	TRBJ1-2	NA	TGTGCCAGCAGTTCCTTCGAAACAGGGAAGTCCGTCTACACCTTC	CASSSFETGKSVYTF
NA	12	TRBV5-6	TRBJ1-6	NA	TGTGCCAGCAGCTTGGGTGGCTTAAGTCTCCACTTT	CASSLGGLSLHF
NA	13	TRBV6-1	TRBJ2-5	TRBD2	TGTGCCAGCAGTGACCGGGGGGTTGGGACCCAGTACTTC	CASSDRGVGTQYF
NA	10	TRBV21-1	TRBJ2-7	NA	TGTGCCAGCAGCCTACCAACGACAGTCTTC	CASSLPTTVF
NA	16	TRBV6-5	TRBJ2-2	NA	TGTGCCAGCAGTTACGGATCGGGACTCCTAAGCGGGGAGCTGTTTTTT	CASSYGSGLLSGELFF
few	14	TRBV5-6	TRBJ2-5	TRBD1	TGTGCCAGCAGTTCCGGACAGGGATGGGAGACCCAGTACTTC	CASSSGQGWETQYF
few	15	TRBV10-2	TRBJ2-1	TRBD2	TGCGCCAGCAGTGAGTCGAGTCTAGCGGGGGGGCGGGAGTTCTTC	CASSESSLAGGREFF
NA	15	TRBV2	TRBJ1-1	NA	TGTGCCAGCAAGCCGGACTCTATCTCGAACACTGAAGCTTTCTTT	CASKPDSISNTEAFF
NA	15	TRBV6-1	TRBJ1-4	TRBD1	TGTGCCAGCAGTCCCTGGACAGGGGATAATGAAAAACTGTTTTTT	CASSPWTGDNEKLFF
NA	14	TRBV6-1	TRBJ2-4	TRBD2	TGTGCCAGCAGCGTAGCGGGGGGGCCGGACATTCAGTACTTC	CASSVAGGPDIQYF
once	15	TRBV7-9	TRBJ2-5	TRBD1	TGTGCCAGCAGCTTACAAGGACAGGGCCAAGAGACCCAGTACTTC	CASSLQGQGQETQYF
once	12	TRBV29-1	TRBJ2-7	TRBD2	TGCAGCGTTGACCGGGGGGACTACGAGCAGTACTTC	CSVDRGDYEQYF